This T cell receptor (beta chain) was profiled in a study of vaccination and CD4 T cells after COVID-19. General study findings and limits: The authors studied relatively few convalescent patients and analyzed no early post-infection timepoints.

CDR3 size: 13 residues. Germline V gene sequence: CDR1 DFQATT, CDR2 SNEGSKA (reference sequence). Trimming cost V 3 bases and J 3 bases, with 12 bases left between them. Turning to this clonotype: Its antigen is not identified.

At the Johns Hopkins FTIC core, DNA taken from cultured CD4+ T cells was sequenced by way of the Oncomine TCR Beta short-read assay. Cultures of CD4+ T cells served as the source for extracting genomic DNA. In TCRdb, the PCR reads were re-called with MiXCR into one record per CDR3 protein. The sample holds more than 10,000 distinct CDR3 sequences; over 25% are singletons and the top ten take about 15%. Specified treatment: approximately nine-day PBMC culture with coronavirus spike peptide pools or control peptides (ViraFEST assay). ViraFEST expanded antigen-specific T cells with peptide pools, then sequenced TCRs. The authors replaced half the medium with fresh IL-2 medium on days 3 and 7.

The receptor was isolated from a human donor who had recovered from COVID-19. The chain recombines TRBV20-1 with TRBJ2-7, with D hard to call. The sample was CD4+ T cells from blood, cultured in vitro, taken after SARS-CoV-2 vaccination. The CDR3 is CSASHVGGYEQYF. The DNA of the CDR3 is TGCAGTGCTAGTCACGTAGGCGGCTACGAGCAGTACTTC.